Below are 8 T cell receptor beta chains sequenced from a single sample in a study of cytomegalovirus exposure and HLA in healthy donors. The PCR used 60 Vbeta and 13 Jbeta primers. TCRdb's table, derived via immunoSEQ multiplex PCR, lists solely in-frame clones and lacks some. The table records about 150,000 clones, 70% to 90% of them present only once. The sample was PBMCs. These receptors were obtained from a young woman in good health and CMV-seronegative.

V is TRBV2 and J is TRBJ2-7; 9 nucleotides align to TRBD2. Germline trimming cut 0 bases from V and 4 bases from J; bases unmatched to any gene: 1. Germline values: CDR1 SNHLY, CDR2 FYNNEI. This CDR3 region has 14 residues. The CDR3 nucleotides are TGTGCCAGCAGTGAAGCTAGCGGGAGATACGAGCAGTACTTC. It translates to CASSEASGRYEQYF.

CDR3 sequence: CASSESISSGNTIYF. The CDR3 DNA sequence: TGCGCCAGCAGTGAGTCGATCAGCTCTGGAAACACCATATATTTT. The chain has TRBV10-1 and TRBJ1-3; D is uncertain. This CDR3 region has 15 residues. The germline gives CDR1 WNHNN, CDR2 SYGVQD (reference sequence). V was trimmed by 0 bases and J by 0 bases, leaving 6 bases between them.

This chain connects TRBV4-3 to TRBJ2-7; D perhaps matches TRBD1 (6 bases). The germline V gene encodes CDR1 LGHNA and CDR2 YSLEER. Trimming left V 0 bases short and J 5 bases short, with 11 bases between. This CDR3 has 14 amino acids. CDR3 residues: CASSQDLGADEQYF. Written as DNA, the CDR3 is TGCGCCAGCAGCCAAGATCTGGGGGCAGACGAGCAGTACTTC.

J is TRBJ1-1 and V is TRBV28, with D possibly TRBD1 on 6 matching bases. Between the trimmed V and J ends, which lost 3 bases and 6 bases, there was a span of 11 bases. Germline CDR1 and CDR2: MDHEN and SYDVKM. This CDR3 is 13 amino acids long. The CDR3 protein is CASSFQGPAEAFF. In nucleotides, the CDR3 is TGTGCCAGCAGTTTTCAGGGGCCCGCTGAAGCTTTCTTT.

Turning to this clone: An end of the junction does not agree with germline; a read error may underlie this. In the same sample, other DNA sequences code for this CDR3. The chain combines TRBV27 with TRBJ2-7; no clear D gene. CDR3 size: 13 residues. The germline CDR1 and CDR2 sequences are MNHEY and SMNVEV (reference sequence). The CDR3 spells CASSLTEFYEQYF. CDR3 DNA: TGTGCTAGCAGTTTAACTGAATTCTACGAGCAGTACTTC.

The V and J genes are TRBV6-4 and TRBJ2-7; D gene unclear. Trimming took off 0 bases at V and 2 bases at J, with 5 bases between the two ends. The CDR3 is made up of 13 amino acids. CDR1 is MRHNA and CDR2 is SNTAGT in the germline V gene. This CDR3 reads CASSDSLAYEQYF. CDR3 sequence (DNA): TGTGCCAGCAGTGACTCCCTAGCCTACGAGCAGTACTTC.

This rearrangement joins TRBV11-3 to TRBJ1-6, with 7 bases identical to TRBD1. Losses at the gene ends were 4 bases for V and 9 bases for J; bases not matched to a gene: 6. This CDR3 is built from 14 residues. Germline lookup yields CDR1 SGHNT and CDR2 YENEEA. CDR3: CASSWYRGSSPLHF. CDR3 coding DNA: TGTGCCAGCAGCTGGTACAGGGGTAGTTCACCCCTCCACTTT.

The chain has TRBV7-2 and TRBJ1-5; D call uncertain. V lost 4 bases to trimming and J lost 2 bases, with 9 bases between them. The CDR3 has 14 amino acids. Germline assignment: CDR1 SGHTA and CDR2 FQGNSA. The CDR3 DNA follows: TGTGCCAGCAGCTCCACACGGGGCAATCAGCCCCAGCATTTT. It encodes CASSSTRGNQPQHF.